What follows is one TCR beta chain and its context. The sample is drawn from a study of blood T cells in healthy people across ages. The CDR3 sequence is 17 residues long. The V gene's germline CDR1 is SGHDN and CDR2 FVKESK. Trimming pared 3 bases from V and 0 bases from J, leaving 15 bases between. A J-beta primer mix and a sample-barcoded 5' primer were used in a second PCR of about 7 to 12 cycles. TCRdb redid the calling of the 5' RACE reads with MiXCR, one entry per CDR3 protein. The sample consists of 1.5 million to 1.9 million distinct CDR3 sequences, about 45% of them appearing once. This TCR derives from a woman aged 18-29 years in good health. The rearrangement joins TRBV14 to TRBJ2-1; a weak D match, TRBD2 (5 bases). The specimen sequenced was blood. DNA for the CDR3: TGTGCCAGCAGCCACAAGTTAGCGATCAGCTCCTACAATGAGCAGTTCTTC. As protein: CASSHKLAISSYNEQFF.